This T cell receptor (beta chain) was observed in a study of cytomegalovirus exposure and HLA in healthy donors (dated by TCRdb to between 2016 and 2019). In terms of the full investigation: An earlier analysis of 587 of the donors reported under 300 Gb of sequence data and about 120 million unique TCR beta sequences obtained from approximately 180 million T cells. An early release covering about 600 HLA-typed donors comprised about 290 gigabases of sequencing data and 65 million to 100 million unique TCR sequences. Among the roughly 400 genotyped donors, around 79% belonged to the genetic ancestry cluster associated with self-reported Caucasian donors. The study was designed to test whether signatures of past pathogen exposure could be identified by cataloging public T cell receptors. The study used immunosequencing to profile the T cell repertoires of approximately 650 subjects and linked those repertoires to cytomegalovirus serostatus. In addition to the first cohort of approximately 670 subjects, a separate validation cohort of 130 or so different subjects was used. High-throughput TCR immunosequencing, statistical association of individual TCRs with disease status, and machine learning were combined to predict cytomegalovirus infection status. A later analysis re-examined previously published TCR beta repertoires from several hundred donors and added high-resolution HLA genotyping to investigate patterns of TCR occurrence. The later analysis used no new phenotypic data to find candidate immune exposures, relying instead on TCR beta sequences and their occurrence across donors. An earlier analysis of 587 of the donors used high-throughput TCR beta sequencing to judge whether each TCR beta V gene segment behaved as functional or pseudogenic. Donor age, sex, ethnicity and CMV serostatus were collected together with the repertoire data. Genome-wide SNP genotypes for about three fifths of the 666 donors were used in a later genetic analysis, which treated that subset as a discovery cohort. Every discovery cohort repertoire had been produced on one sequencing platform. HLA typing covered class I and class II loci at four-digit resolution. Typing coverage varied by locus: about 620-640 donors for A, B, C, DRB1 and DQB1; roughly 520 for DQA1; over 600 for DPA1; fewer than 480 for DPB1. Because of strong linkage in the cohort, five DR-DQ haplotypes were treated as single units for association and clustering. On average, roughly 250,000 unique TCR beta nucleotide sequences were sequenced per donor among more than 350 genotyped donors of the cohort, with roughly a sixth of those sequences being non-productive.

The library was prepared using the immunoSEQ multiplex PCR assay. A mixture of 60 forward primers for TCR Vbeta segments and 13 reverse primers for TCR Jbeta segments was used in the multiplex PCR. The CDR3 region of rearranged TCR beta genes was amplified from genomic DNA by a multiplex PCR assay. The amplified TCR beta libraries were sequenced on the Illumina HiSeq System as 87-base-pair reads. The authors' analysis ran thus. A later analysis counted around 72 million unique TCR beta chains across the 650 to 800 repertoires, and around 9.9 million of these chains were shared by at least two donors. Raw reads were error-corrected and collapsed into unique sequences by a nearest-neighbor algorithm in which closely related sequences were merged to remove PCR and sequencing errors. To assign V, D and J gene segments, CDR3 sequences were aligned to IMGT reference sequences. Each retained sequence needed at least a six-nucleotide match to both a V gene segment and a J gene segment. A rearrangement counted as productive if the CDR3 had no stop codons and remained in frame with V and J, and every other rearrangement counted as non-productive. CDR3 was defined by IMGT convention, running from the second conserved V-encoded cysteine to the conserved J-encoded phenylalanine. The earlier analysis of a few hundred of the donors excluded sequences that lacked an unambiguous match to a single V gene segment. In an earlier analysis of 500 to 750 of the donors, V segments were called functional above 56.7% productive rearrangements and were called segregating when the between-donor standard deviation exceeded 5%. A statistical classification framework was built for diagnosing cytomegalovirus status from the catalog of TCR beta chain sequences. In a later analysis, TCR nucleotide sequences were compared against IMGT/GENE-DB human TR gene sequences so that V and J genes could be assigned. In a later analysis, CDR3 sequences and most-parsimonious VDJ recombination scenarios were assigned using the TCRdist pipeline. In a later analysis, every TCR beta chain was defined by the combination of its CDR3 amino acid sequence and its V-gene family, and reads without a unique V-gene family were dropped. To address suspected cross-contamination and a sequencing artifact, a later analysis removed several hundred highly shared, low-generation-probability nucleotide sequences. A later analysis calculated a clonal expansion index for each public chain from normalized within-repertoire ranks of inferred template counts. A later analysis computed generation probabilities with a VDJ recombination model fitted to out-of-frame rearrangements, and checked the results against IGoR. A later analysis scored TCR-TCR, TCR-HLA and TCR-CMV co-occurrence with hypergeometric tests, applying a repertoire-size bias correction to TCR pairs. False discovery rates were estimated in a later analysis by permuting HLA or CMV assignments 20 times. A later analysis grouped co-occurring TCRs with DBSCAN, adding TCRdist sequence similarity when clustering within HLA-allele-positive subsets. Repertoires with fewer than 30,000 or more than 120,000 public chains were left out of co-occurrence clustering, as were a few repertoires with anomalous nucleotide sharing. In TCRdb, the immuneACCESS table is reduced to in-frame sequences with V and J assigned. These tables do not hold every clone; where another copy was compared, an unresolved V gene accounts for under half, and the others remain unexplained. Clonal size and the V and J genes are those of that table, whereas D and trimming came from the DNA. This sample's table carries roughly 110,000 clones. Clones ranked in the top ten supply more than 3.5% of the sample.

In the germline V gene, CDR1 corresponds to MGHRA and CDR2 to YSYEKL. From V the trimming removes 4 bases and from J it removes 5 bases, while the gene matches leave 6 bases of the junction unaccounted for. Including the terminal cysteine and phenylalanine, the CDR3 comprises 15 residues. The only DNA kept is the CDR3, 45 bases in frame from the first base. Remarks on this clone: No cognate antigen has been identified for it.

In total, approximately 610 healthy bone marrow donors made up the cohort. At the time of sampling, all cohort members were nominally healthy, though unrecorded immune exposures were likely present. The donor was CMV seronegative and belonged to the group of more than 300 seronegative cohort members. Every donor gave a peripheral blood sample, and the peripheral blood mononuclear cells from that sample were used for TCR beta sequencing. Genomic DNA extraction from the blood cell samples was performed with the Qiagen DNeasy Blood Extraction Kit. The investigation overall reported the following: While some public TCRs were present in many individuals, most TCR sequences turned up only very rarely across donors. HLA typing was unavailable for some donors at each locus, so association tests used only the typed subset. Cytomegalovirus status was reported to be diagnosed by the classifier with high specificity and sensitivity in both the original and validation cohorts. It was suggested by the authors that the approach could potentially be generalized to other disease states and immunological phenotypes. Because counts were too low, seventeen rarely observed V segments, including chromosome 9 orphons, were left out of the earlier analysis of a few hundred of the donors. Linkage disequilibrium might explain the correlated functional status among segregating V segments, but an unknown experimental factor could not be excluded. Presence/absence analyses assumed roughly uniform sequencing depth across donors, an assumption that may not hold. When HLA alleles, especially DR and DQ, strongly co-occurred, attributing TCR associations to individual alleles was difficult. An earlier analysis of around 600 of the donors showed that most TCR beta V segments appeared in productive rearrangements either about 87% or about 30% of the time, which broadly matched IMGT annotations. A later genetic analysis associated a missense DCLRE1C variant with V-gene and J-gene trimming of TCR beta chains, and an independent cohort replicated the association. In a later analysis, HLA-associated TCR beta chains were found to be more clonally expanded and to have lower generation probabilities than equally common non-associated chains. A total of 150 to 200 TCR beta chains were listed by the study as associated with cytomegalovirus. Specific HLA alleles were associated with 18,000 or so TCR beta sequences at a false discovery rate of 0.05 in a later analysis. In a later analysis, most CMV-associated TCR beta chains were found to appear HLA-restricted, with HLA associations seemingly driven largely by CMV exposure. A further reported finding was that TCR beta sequences accurately predicted the HLA-A and HLA-B alleles for most subjects in the first cohort. A cluster of highly shared sequence variants was judged likely to be a technical artifact of the sequencing pipeline. Because the 87-base-pair reads could not distinguish some IMGT-functional V segments, including TRBV6-2 and TRBV6-3, those segments were excluded. A later analysis reported that several top co-occurrence clusters appeared linked to parvovirus B19, influenza, CMV and Epstein-Barr virus. Immune exposure information for the cohort was limited to CMV serostatus. Compared with the 666-donor mean, donors in an Asian-associated ancestry cluster had fewer N-insertions in productive TCRs, according to a later genetic analysis. In vitro tests confirmed that a few of the cytomegalovirus-associated TCR beta chains recognize cytomegalovirus antigens. Only TCR beta chains were sequenced in this cohort, and the absence of alpha or paired-chain data limited detectable features. A later analysis found that TCR association rates varied across HLA loci, with DRB1 alleles showing the most associated TCRs and HLA-C alleles the fewest.

The chain joins TRBV4-1 to TRBJ2-1; 9 junctional bases match TRBD1. The sample consisted of PBMCs. The sequence was collected from a man aged 25 to 40 in good health and CMV-seronegative. The CDR3 protein is CASSPGQGPHNEQFF. The DNA sequence follows: TGCGCCAGCAGCCCGGGACAGGGCCCCCACAATGAGCAGTTCTTC.